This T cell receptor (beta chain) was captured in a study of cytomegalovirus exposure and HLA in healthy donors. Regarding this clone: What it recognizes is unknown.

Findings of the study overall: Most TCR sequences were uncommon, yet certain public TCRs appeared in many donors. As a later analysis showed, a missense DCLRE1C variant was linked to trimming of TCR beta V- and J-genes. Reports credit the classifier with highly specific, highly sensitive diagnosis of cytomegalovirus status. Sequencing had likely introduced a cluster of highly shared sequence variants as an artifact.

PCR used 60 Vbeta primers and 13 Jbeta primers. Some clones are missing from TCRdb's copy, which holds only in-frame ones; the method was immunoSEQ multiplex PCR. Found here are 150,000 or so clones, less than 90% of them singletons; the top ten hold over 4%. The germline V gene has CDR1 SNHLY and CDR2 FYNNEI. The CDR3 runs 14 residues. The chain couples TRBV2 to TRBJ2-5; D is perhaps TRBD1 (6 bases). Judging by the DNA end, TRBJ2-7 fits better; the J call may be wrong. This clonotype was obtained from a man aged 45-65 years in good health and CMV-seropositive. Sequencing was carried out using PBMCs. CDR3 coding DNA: TGTGCCAGCAGTAGGTGGGACAAACCCTACGAGCAGTACTTC. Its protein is CASSRWDKPYEQYF.